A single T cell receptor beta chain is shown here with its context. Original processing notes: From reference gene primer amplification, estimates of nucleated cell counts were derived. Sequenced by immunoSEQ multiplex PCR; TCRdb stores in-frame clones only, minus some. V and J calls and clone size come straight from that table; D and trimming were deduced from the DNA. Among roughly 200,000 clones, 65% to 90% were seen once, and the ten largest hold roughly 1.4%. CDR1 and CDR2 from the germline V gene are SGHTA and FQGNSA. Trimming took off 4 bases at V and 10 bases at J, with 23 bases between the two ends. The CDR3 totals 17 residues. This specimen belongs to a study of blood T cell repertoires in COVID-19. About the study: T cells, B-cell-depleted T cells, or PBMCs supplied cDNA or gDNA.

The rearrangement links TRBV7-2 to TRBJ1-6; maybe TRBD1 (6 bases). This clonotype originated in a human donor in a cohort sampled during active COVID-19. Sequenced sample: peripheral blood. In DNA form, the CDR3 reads TGTGCCAGCAGCTCTGGGCCAGGGGCTATGATCAAATCACCCCTCCACTTT. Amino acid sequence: CASSSGPGAMIKSPLHF.